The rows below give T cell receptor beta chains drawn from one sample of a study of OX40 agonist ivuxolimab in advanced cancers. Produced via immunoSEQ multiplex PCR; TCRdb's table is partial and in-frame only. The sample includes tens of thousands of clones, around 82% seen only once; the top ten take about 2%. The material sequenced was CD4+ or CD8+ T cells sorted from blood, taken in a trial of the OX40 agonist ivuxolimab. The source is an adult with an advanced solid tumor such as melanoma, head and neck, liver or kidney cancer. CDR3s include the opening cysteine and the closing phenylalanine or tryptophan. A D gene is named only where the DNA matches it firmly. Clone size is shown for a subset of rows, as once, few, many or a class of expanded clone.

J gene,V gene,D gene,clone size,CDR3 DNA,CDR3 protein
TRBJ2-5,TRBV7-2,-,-,TGTGCCAGCAGCCCCGCAGGCATCCAAGAGACCCAGTACTTC,CASSPAGIQETQYF
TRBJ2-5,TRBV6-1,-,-,TGTGCCAGCAGTACAGGGGAGACCCAGTACTTC,CASSTGETQYF
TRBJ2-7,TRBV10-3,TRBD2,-,TGTGCCACCGGGAGGCAGCAGGACGAGCAGTACTTC,CATGRQQDEQYF
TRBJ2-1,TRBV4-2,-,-,TGTGCCAGCAGCCAAGAATTGGGGGGCTCCTACAATGAGCAGTTCTTC,CASSQELGGSYNEQFF
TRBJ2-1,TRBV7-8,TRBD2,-,TGTGCCAGCAGCCTTCCCGGACTAGGGTCGGGTGAGCAGTTCTTC,CASSLPGLGSGEQFF
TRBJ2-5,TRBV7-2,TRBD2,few,TGTGCCAGCAGCCGCGGGGGGCCGAGTCGTGAGACCCAGTACTTC,CASSRGGPSRETQYF
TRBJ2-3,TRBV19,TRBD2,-,TGTGCCAGTAGGACTAGCGGGGGGGCCAGTTATACGCAGTATTTT,CASRTSGGASYTQYF
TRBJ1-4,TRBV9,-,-,TGTGCCAGCAGCGTAGCGTGGGGGGCCCTTAATGAAAAACTGTTTTTT,CASSVAWGALNEKLFF
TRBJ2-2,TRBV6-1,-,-,TGTGCCAGCAGTGGTCGGGGTCTCGCGAACACCGGGGAGCTGTTTTTT,CASSGRGLANTGELFF
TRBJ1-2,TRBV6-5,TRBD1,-,TGTGCCAGCAGCAAACAGGGGTATGGCTACACCTTC,CASSKQGYGYTF